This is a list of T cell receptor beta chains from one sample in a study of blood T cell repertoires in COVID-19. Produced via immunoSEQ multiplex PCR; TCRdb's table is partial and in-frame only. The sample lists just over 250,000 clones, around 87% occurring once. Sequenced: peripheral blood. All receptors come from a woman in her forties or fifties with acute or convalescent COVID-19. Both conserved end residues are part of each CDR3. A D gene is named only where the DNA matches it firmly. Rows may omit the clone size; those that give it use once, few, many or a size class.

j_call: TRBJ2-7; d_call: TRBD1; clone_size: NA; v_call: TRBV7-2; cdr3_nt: TGTGCCAGCAGCTTAGGGACAGGACAGATCTACGAGCAGTACTTC; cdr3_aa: CASSLGTGQIYEQYF
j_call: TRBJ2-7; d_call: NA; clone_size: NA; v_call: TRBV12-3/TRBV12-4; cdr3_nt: TGTGCCAGCAGAGGGACAATTTACGAGCAGTACTTC; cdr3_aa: CASRGTIYEQYF
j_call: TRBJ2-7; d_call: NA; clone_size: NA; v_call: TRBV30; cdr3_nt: TGTGCCTGGAGCCGAGCGTCCTACGAGCAGTACTTC; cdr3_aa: CAWSRASYEQYF
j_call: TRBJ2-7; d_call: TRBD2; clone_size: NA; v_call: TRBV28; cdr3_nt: TGTGCCAGCCCTCCATCGGGGGGGTCTCTCGAGCAGTACTTC; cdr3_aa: CASPPSGGSLEQYF
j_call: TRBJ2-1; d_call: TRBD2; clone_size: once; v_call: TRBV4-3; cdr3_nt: TGCGCCAGCAGCCAAGATACCGAGCGGGGTGGGAATGAGCAGTTCTTC; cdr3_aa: CASSQDTERGGNEQFF
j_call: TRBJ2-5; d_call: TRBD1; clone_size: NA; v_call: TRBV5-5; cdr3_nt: TGTGCCAGCAGCCCAGGGACAGGAGAGACCCAGTACTTC; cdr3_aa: CASSPGTGETQYF
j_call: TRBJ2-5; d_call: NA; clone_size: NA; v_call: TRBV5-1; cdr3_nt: TGCGCCAGCAGCTTTTTTCAGCCTAGCCAAGAGACCCAGTACTTC; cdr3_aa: CASSFFQPSQETQYF
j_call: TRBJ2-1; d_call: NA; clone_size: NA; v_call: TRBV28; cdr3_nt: TGTGCCACCATTTCGGGCTACAATGAGCAGTTCTTC; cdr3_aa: CATISGYNEQFF
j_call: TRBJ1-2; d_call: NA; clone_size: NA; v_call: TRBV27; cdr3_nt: TGTGCCAGCAGTTCTACAGGAGCCTATGGCTACACCTTC; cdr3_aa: CASSSTGAYGYTF
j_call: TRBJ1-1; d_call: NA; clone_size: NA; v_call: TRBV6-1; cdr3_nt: TGTGCCAGCAGCTCCGAAACAGGGATTGAAGCTTTCTTT; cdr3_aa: CASSSETGIEAFF
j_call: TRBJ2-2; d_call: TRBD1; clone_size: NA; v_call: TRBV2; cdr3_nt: TGTGCCAGCAGTGTTGGACAGGTATCAGGGGAGCTGTTTTTT; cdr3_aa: CASSVGQVSGELFF
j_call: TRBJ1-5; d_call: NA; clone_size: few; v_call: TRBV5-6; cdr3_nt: TGTGCCAGCAGCCTAAACCAGGGAGGTTCGTGGATTCAGCCCCAGCATTTT; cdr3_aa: CASSLNQGGSWIQPQHF
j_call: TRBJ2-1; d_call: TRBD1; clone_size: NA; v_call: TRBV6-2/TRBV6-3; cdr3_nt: TGTGCCAGCAGCTCAGGGGGTAATGAGCAGTTCTTC; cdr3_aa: CASSSGGNEQFF
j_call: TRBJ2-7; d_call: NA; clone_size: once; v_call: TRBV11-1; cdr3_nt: TGTGCCAGCAGCTTAGGGCAGCTCCTGGAGAGCGAGCAGTACTTC; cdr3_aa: CASSLGQLLESEQYF
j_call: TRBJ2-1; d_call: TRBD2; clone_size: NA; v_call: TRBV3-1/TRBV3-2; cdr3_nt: TGTGCCAGCAGCCATAGACTAGCGGGAGGCCTCAATGAGCAGTTCTTC; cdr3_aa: CASSHRLAGGLNEQFF
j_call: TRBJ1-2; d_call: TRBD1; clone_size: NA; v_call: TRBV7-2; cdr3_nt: TGTGCCAGCAGCTTGCAGACAGGGACTAACTATGGCTACACCTTC; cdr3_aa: CASSLQTGTNYGYTF
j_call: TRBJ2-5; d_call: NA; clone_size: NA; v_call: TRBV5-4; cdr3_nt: TGTGCCAGCAGCGCGACGGGGACTGCGGGGGAGACCCAGTACTTC; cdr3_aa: CASSATGTAGETQYF
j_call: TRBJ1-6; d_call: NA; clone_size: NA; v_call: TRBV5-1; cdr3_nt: TGCGCCAGCAGCGCGCAGCAGGTCAGCGGTTCACCCCTCCACTTT; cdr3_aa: CASSAQQVSGSPLHF
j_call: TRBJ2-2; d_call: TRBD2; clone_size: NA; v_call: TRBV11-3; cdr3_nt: TGTGCCAGCAGCCCGACTAGCGGGAGGATTACCGGGGAGCTGTTTTTT; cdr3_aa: CASSPTSGRITGELFF
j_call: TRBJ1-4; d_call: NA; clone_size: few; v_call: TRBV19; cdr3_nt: TGTGCCAGTAGCCCCTCGTGGGCAGGGGTACTTGAAAAACTGTTTTTT; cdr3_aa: CASSPSWAGVLEKLFF
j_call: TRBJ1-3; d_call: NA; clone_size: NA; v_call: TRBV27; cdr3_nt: TGTGCCAGCAGTTTATGGGCCAGGGGTGGAAACACCATATATTTT; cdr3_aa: CASSLWARGGNTIYF
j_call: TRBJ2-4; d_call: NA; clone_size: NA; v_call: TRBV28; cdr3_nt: TGTGCCAGCAGTACGGCCGGGGCCAAAAACATTCAGTACTTC; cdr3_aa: CASSTAGAKNIQYF
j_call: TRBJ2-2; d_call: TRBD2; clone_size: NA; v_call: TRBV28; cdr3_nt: TGTGCCAGCACCCTTTCCAGGACTAGCGGGGTGAACACCGGGGAGCTGTTTTTT; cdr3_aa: CASTLSRTSGVNTGELFF
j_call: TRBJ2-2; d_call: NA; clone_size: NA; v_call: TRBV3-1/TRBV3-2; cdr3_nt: TGTGCCAGCAGTCTACAGGTTGGTTCCGGGGAGCTGTTTTTT; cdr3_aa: CASSLQVGSGELFF
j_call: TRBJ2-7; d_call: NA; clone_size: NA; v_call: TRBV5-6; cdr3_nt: TGTGCCAGCACCCTTGGACAGAGGGCTAGGGAGGAGCAGTACTTC; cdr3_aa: CASTLGQRAREEQYF
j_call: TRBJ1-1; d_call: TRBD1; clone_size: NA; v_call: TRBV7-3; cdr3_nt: TGTGCCAGCAGCGCTCTCGGGACAGGGGCGTCGGAAGCTTTCTTT; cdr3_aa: CASSALGTGASEAFF
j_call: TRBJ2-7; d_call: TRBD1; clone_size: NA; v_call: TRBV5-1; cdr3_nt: TGCGCCAGCAGCCAGACAGGGGGCTCCTACGAGCAGTACTTC; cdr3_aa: CASSQTGGSYEQYF
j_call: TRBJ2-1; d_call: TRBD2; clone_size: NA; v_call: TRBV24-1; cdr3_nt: TGTGCCACCAGTGAGCCCCCAGCGGGAGGTTACAATGAGCAGTTCTTC; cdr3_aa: CATSEPPAGGYNEQFF
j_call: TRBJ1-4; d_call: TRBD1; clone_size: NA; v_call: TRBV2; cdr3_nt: TGTGCCAGCAGGGACAGGGTACGAGGTGAAAAACTGTTTTTT; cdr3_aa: CASRDRVRGEKLFF
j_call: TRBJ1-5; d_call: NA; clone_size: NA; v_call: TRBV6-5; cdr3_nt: TGTGCCAGCAGTTACTCGAGTCTTTTACCGCCCCAGCATTTT; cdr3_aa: CASSYSSLLPPQHF
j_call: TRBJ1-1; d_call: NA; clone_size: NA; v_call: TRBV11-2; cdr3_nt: TGTGCCAGCAGCTCTGGGAGGTCCATTACTGAAGCTTTCTTT; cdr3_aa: CASSSGRSITEAFF
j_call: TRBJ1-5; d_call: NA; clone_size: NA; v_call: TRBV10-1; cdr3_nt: TGCGCCAGCAGTGAGTCCAGGGCCTATTATCAGCCCCAGCATTTT; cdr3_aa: CASSESRAYYQPQHF
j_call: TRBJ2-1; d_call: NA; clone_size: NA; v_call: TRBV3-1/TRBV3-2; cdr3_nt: TGTGCCAGCAGCACACGCATGGGCGATGAGCAGTTCTTC; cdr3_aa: CASSTRMGDEQFF
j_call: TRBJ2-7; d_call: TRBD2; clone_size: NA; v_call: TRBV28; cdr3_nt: TGTGCCAGCAGTTTAGGGACTAGCGGTGACTACGAGCAGTACTTC; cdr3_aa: CASSLGTSGDYEQYF
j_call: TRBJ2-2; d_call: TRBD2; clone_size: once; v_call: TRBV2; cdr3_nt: TGTGCCAGCGTCAGAGCGGGGGCGCACACCGGGGAGCTGTTTTTT; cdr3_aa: CASVRAGAHTGELFF
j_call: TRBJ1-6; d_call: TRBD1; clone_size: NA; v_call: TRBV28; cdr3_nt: TGTGCCAGCACGGGACAGGATGGTTCACCCCTCCACTTT; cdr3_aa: CASTGQDGSPLHF
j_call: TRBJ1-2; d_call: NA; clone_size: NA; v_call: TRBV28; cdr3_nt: TGTGCCAGCAGTCAACAGAGTAACTATGGCTACACCTTC; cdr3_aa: CASSQQSNYGYTF
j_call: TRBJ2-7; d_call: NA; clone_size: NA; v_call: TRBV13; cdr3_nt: TGTGCCAGCAGCCACCAGGGACTCAGGAGCTCCTACGAGCAGTACTTC; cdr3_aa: CASSHQGLRSSYEQYF
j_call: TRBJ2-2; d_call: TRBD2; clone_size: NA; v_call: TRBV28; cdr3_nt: TGTGCCAGCAGTTTCAGCGGGAGGGCGGTCACCGGGGAGCTGTTTTTT; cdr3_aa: CASSFSGRAVTGELFF
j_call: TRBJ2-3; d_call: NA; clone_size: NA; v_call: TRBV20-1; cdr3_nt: TGCAGTGCTAGTGACCAGGGGGGCCCAGATACGCAGTATTTT; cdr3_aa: CSASDQGGPDTQYF
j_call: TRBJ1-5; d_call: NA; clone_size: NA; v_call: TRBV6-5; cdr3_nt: TGTGCCAGCAGTCTGAATCAGCCCCAGCATTTT; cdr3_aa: CASSLNQPQHF
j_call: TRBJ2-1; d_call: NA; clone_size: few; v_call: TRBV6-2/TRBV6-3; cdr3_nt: TGTGCCAGCAGTTACTCGCGTTTCAGGGGTAATGAGCAGTTCTTC; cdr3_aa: CASSYSRFRGNEQFF
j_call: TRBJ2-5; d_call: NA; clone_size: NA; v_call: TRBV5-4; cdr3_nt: TGTGCCAGCAGCTTGGGCTCAGGGGAGAGGGAGACCCAGTACTTC; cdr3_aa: CASSLGSGERETQYF
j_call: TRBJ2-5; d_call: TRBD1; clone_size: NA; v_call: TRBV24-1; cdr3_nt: TGTGCCACCAGTGATGTACAGGGGGCGAGAGAGACCCAGTACTTC; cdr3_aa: CATSDVQGARETQYF
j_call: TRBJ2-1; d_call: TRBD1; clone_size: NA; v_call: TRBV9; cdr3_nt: TGTGCCAGCAGCGTCGGACAGGGTCACGAGCAGTTCTTC; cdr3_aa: CASSVGQGHEQFF
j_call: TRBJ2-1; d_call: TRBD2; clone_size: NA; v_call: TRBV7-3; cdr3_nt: TGTGCCAGCAGCGGTACTAGCGGGAGGGCCGATGAGCAGTTCTTC; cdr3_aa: CASSGTSGRADEQFF
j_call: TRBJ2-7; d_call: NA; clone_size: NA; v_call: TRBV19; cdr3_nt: TGTGCCAGTAGTATAGGTGGCAGGGGCGGCGAGCAGTACTTC; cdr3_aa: CASSIGGRGGEQYF
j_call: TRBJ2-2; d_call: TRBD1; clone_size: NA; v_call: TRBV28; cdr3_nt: TGTGCCAGCAGATACCCCTCAGGGGGCGGGCACGGGGAGCTGTTTTTT; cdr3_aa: CASRYPSGGGHGELFF
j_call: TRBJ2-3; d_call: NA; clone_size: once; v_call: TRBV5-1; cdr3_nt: TGCGCCAGCAGCCCAAGGACAGATACAGATACGCAGTATTTT; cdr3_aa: CASSPRTDTDTQYF
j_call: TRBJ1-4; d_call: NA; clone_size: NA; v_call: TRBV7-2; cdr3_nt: TGTGCCAGCAGCCTGTACAGGATTAATGAAAAACTGTTTTTT; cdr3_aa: CASSLYRINEKLFF
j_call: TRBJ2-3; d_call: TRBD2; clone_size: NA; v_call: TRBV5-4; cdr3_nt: TGTGCCTCTGGCCCAGCGGGGAGCACAGATACGCAGTATTTT; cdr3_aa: CASGPAGSTDTQYF
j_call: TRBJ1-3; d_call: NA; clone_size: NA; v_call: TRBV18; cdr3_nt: TGTGCCAGCTCACCACGGGTAGGAGGTGGAAACACCATATATTTT; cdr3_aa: CASSPRVGGGNTIYF
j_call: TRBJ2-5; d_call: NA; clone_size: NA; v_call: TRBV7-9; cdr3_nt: TGTGCCAGCAGCCCTAACGCGGGGAACCAAGAGACCCAGTACTTC; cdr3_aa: CASSPNAGNQETQYF
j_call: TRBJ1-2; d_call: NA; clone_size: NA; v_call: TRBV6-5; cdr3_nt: TGTGCCAGCAGTTACGCGGGGTTAAGAACTAACTATGGCTACACCTTC; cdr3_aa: CASSYAGLRTNYGYTF
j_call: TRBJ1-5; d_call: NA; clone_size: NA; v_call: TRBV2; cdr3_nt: TGTGCCAGCGGGCAAGTTGGCCAGCCCCAGCATTTT; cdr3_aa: CASGQVGQPQHF